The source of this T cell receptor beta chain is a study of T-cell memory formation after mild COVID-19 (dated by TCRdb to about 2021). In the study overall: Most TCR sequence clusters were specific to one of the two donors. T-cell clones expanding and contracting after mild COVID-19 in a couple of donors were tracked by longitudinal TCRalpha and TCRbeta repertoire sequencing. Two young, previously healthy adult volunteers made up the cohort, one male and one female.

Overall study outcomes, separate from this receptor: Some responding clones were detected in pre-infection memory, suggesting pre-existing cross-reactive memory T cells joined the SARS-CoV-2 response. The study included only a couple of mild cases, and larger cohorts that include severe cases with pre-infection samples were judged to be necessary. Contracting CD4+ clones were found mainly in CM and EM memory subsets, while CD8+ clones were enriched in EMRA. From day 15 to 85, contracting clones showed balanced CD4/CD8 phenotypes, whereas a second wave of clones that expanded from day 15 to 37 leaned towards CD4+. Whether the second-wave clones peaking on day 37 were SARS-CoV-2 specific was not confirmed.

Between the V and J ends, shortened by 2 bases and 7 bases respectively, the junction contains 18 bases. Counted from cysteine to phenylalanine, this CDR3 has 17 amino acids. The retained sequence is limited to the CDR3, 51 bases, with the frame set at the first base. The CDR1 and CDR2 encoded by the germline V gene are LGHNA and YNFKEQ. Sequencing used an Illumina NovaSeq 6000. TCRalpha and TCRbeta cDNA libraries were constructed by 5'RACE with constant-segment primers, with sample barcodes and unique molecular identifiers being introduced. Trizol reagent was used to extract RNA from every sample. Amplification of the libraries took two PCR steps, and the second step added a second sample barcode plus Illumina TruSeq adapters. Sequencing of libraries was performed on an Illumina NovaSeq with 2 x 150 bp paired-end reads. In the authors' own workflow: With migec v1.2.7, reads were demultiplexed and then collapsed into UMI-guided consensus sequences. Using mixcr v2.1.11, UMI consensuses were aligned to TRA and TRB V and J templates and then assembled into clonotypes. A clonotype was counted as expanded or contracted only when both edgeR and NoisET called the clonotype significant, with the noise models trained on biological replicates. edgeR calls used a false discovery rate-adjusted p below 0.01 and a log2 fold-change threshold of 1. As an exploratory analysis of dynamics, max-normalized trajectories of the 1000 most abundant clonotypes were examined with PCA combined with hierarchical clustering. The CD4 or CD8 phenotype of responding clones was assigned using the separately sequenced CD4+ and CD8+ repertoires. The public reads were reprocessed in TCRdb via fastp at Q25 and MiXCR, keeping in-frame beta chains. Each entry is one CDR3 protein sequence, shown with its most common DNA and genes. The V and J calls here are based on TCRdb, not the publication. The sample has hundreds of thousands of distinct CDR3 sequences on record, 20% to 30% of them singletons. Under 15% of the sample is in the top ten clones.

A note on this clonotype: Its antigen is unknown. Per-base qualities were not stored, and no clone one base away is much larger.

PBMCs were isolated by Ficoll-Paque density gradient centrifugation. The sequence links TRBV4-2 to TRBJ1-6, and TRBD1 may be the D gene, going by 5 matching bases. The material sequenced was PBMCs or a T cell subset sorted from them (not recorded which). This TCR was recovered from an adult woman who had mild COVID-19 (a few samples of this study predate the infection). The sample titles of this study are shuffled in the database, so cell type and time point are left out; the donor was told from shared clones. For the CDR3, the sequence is CASSQMGGSRANSPLHF. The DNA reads TGTGCCAGCAGCCAAATGGGGGGGTCCAGAGCCAATTCACCCCTCCACTTT.